This entry lists 28 T cell receptor beta chains sequenced from one sample in a study of T-cell reconstitution after alpha-beta-depleted transplantation in children. This sample's TCRbeta library carried unique molecular identifier barcodes. TCRdb redid the calling of the PCR reads with MiXCR, one entry per CDR3 protein. The table shows 640,000 or so distinct CDR3 sequences, with 16% occurring only once. Sequencing was performed on PBMCs from the stem cell graft donor, taken from the stem cell graft. The origin of the receptors is a human donor who donated a stem cell graft to a child with acute myeloid leukemia.

With respect to this clonotype: Since a much larger clone is just one base distant, this may be a read error. This chain links TRBV20-1 with TRBJ2-1, with a tentative D call TRBD1 (6 bases). CDR3 length: 13 amino acids. CDR1 is DFQATT, CDR2 SNEGSKA, per germline (reference sequence). The CDR3 DNA sequence: TGCAGTGCTACGGACAGTTTCTACAATCAGCAGTTCTTC. Translation: CSATDSFYNQQFF.

The chain recombines TRBV6-1 with TRBJ1-1, with TRBD1 matching over 7 bases. The CDR3 is made up of 14 amino acids. After removal of 5 bases from V and 2 bases from J, the junction contained 5 bases not matched to a gene. Germline assignment: CDR1 MNHNS and CDR2 SASEGT. The CDR3: CASSIGQENTEAFF. CDR3 sequence (DNA): TGTGCCAGCAGTATCGGACAGGAAAACACTGAAGCTTTCTTT.

There are a few counts of this clonotype. The chain carries TRBV29-1 and TRBJ2-1; 7 bases align to TRBD1. Germline CDR1 SQVTM, CDR2 ANQGSEA. J gave up 5 bases and V 3 bases, and 10 bases lay outside the gene matches. The CDR3 totals 15 residues. The CDR3 DNA is TGCAGCGTTGACCCCCATAGGGGGCCTCACAATGAGCAGTTCTTC. Amino acids: CSVDPHRGPHNEQFF.

This clonotype was picked up many times. The V gene is TRBV7-6, the J gene TRBJ1-2, with D tentatively TRBD1 (6 bases). Germline values: CDR1 SGHVS, CDR2 FNYEAQ. The length of the CDR3 is 16 residues. With 1 base removed from V and 4 bases from J, the gap between germline ends came to 16 bases. CDR3 sequence: CASSLEARGGTYGYTF. CDR3 sequence (DNA): TGTGCCAGCAGCTTAGAGGCAAGGGGGGGAACCTATGGCTACACCTTC. The full variable domain, completed using reference TRBV7-6 and TRBJ1-2, is GAGVSQSPRYKVTKRGQDVALRCDPISGHVSLYWYRQALGQGPEFLTYFNYEAQQDKSGLPNDRFSAERPEGSISTLTIQRTEQRDSAMYRCASSLEARGGTYGYTFGSGTRLTVV.

V usage is TRBV20-1 and J usage is TRBJ1-1, with D perhaps matching TRBD1 (5 bases). The CDR3 extends over 14 amino acids. Germline V lookup: CDR1 DFQATT, CDR2 SNEGSKA (reference sequence). Trimming removed 3 bases from V and 0 bases from J, with 11 bases in between. The CDR3 sequence is CSASVGTVNTEAFF. The CDR3 DNA sequence: TGCAGTGCTAGCGTAGGGACGGTGAACACTGAAGCTTTCTTT.

The chain carries TRBV7-9 and TRBJ1-3; no reliable D call. With 5 bases removed from V and 1 base from J, the gap between germline ends came to 15 bases. The CDR3 totals 16 residues. Per the germline V gene, CDR1 is SEHNR and CDR2 is FQNEAQ (reference sequence). The DNA for the CDR3 is TGTGCCAGCAGCCGGGAGGCGGATCTTTCTGGAAACACCATATATTTT. Translated, it gives CASSREADLSGNTIYF. Looking up the rest from reference TRBV7-9 and TRBJ1-3 gives the full variable domain: DTGVSQNPRHKITKRGQNVTFRCDPISEHNRLYWYRQTLGQGPEFLTYFQNEAQLEKSRLLSDRFSAERPKGSFSTLEIQRTEQGDSAMYLCASSREADLSGNTIYFGEGSWLTVV.

This clonotype was seen repeatedly, ten times or more. This rearrangement joins TRBV20-1 to TRBJ2-5; 7 bases fit TRBD1. CDR3 length: 14 amino acids. CDR1 and CDR2 from the germline V gene are DFQATT and SNEGSKA (reference sequence). With 6 bases clipped from V and 1 base from J, the junction kept 8 bases outside the gene matches. The DNA for the CDR3 is TGCAGTGCGCTTCCCGGGACAGCCCAAGAGACCCAGTACTTC. Protein sequence: CSALPGTAQETQYF.

The CDR3 loop reads CASSPLAEGHEQYV. CDR3 nucleotide sequence: TGTGCCAGCAGCCCACTAGCGGAGGGCCACGAGCAGTACGTC. The V and J genes are TRBV6-2 or TRBV6-3 and TRBJ2-7; 8 nucleotides align to TRBD2. The CDR3 extends over 14 amino acids. The germline CDR1 and CDR2 sequences are MNHEY and SVGEGT. The trim removed 6 bases at V and 5 bases at J, leaving 9 bases unmatched.

This clonotype was seen repeatedly, ten times or more. The gene calls are TRBV29-1 and TRBJ2-1; 9 bases line up with TRBD2. V shed 1 base, J shed 6 bases, and the junction held 16 bases outside the gene matches. Germline V gives CDR1 SQVTM, CDR2 ANQGSEA. CDR3 length: 18 residues. In DNA, the CDR3 is TGCAGCGTTGAAGTAACAAGCGGGGGGAAATGGACTTCCAATGAGCAGTTCTTC. Protein: CSVEVTSGGKWTSNEQFF.

This clonotype was observed a handful of times. DNA of the CDR3: TGCGCCAGCAGCCAAGATGTCCCGGGACTAGGGAAATACGAGCAGTACTTC. This codes for CASSQDVPGLGKYEQYF. This chain links TRBV4-3 with TRBJ2-7, with TRBD2 matching over 8 bases. The CDR3 contains 17 residues. Germline V gene lookup returns CDR1 LGHNA and CDR2 YSLEER. Losses at the gene ends were 0 bases for V and 4 bases for J; bases not matched to a gene: 11.

The CDR3 loop is CATSDPERGVNEQYF. Here the CDR3 DNA reads TGTGCCACCAGTGATCCGGAGAGGGGAGTGAACGAGCAGTACTTC. The V call is TRBV24-1, the J call TRBJ2-7; D could derive from TRBD1 or TRBD2 (5 bases each). The CDR3 is 15 residues long. Germline lookup yields CDR1 KGHDR and CDR2 SFDVKD. Trimming cost V 3 bases and J 5 bases, with 16 bases left between them.

This clonotype has only a few counts. J is TRBJ1-5 and V is TRBV10-3; 10 bases fit TRBD1. Trimming at V came to 2 bases and at J to 2 bases, leaving 0 bases not matched to a gene. CDR3 length: 15 residues. From germline, CDR1 is ENHRY and CDR2 SYGVKD. CDR3 loop: CAISEGQGGNQPQHF. The CDR3 nucleotides read TGTGCCATCAGTGAGGGACAGGGGGGCAATCAGCCCCAGCATTTT.

This clonotype was seen many times. The chain combines TRBV20-1 with TRBJ1-5, with 11 bases that match TRBD1. V was pared by 5 bases and J by 7 bases, with 10 bases of the junction left unmatched. Germline V lookup: CDR1 DFQATT, CDR2 SNEGSKA (reference sequence). The CDR3 has 15 residues. The CDR3 nucleotides read TGCAGTGCTGCCTGGACAGGGGGCGATGAGCAGCCCCAGCATTTT. It translates to CSAAWTGGDEQPQHF.

This clonotype was observed a few times. J is TRBJ2-7 and V is TRBV5-8; the D call may be TRBD1 or TRBD2 (6 bases each). CDR1 is SGHTS, CDR2 YDEGEE, per germline. The V end was cut by 1 base, the J end by 2 bases, with 10 bases between. This CDR3 comprises 14 residues. The CDR3 is CASSLTGAPYEQYV. CDR3 in DNA: TGTGCCAGCAGCTTGACGGGGGCCCCCTACGAGCAGTACGTC.

The V gene is TRBV7-3, the J gene TRBJ2-1; 12 nucleotides align to TRBD2. Germline CDR1 and CDR2: SGHTA and FQGTGA. The V and J ends lost 5 bases and 7 bases, in that order; junction bases with no gene match: 12. This CDR3 contains 17 residues. The CDR3 sequence: CASSQTHGTSGLNEQFF. In nucleotides, the CDR3 is TGTGCCAGCAGCCAAACCCACGGGACTAGCGGGTTAAATGAGCAGTTCTTC.

The chain recombines TRBV5-1 with TRBJ2-7; no definite D call. V lost 4 bases and J lost 5, with 13 bases in between. Germline V CDR1 and CDR2: SGHRS, YFSETQ. The CDR3 runs to 13 residues. The CDR3 DNA sequence: TGCGCCAGCAGCCCCAATCCGTACGACGAGCAGTACTTC. Its translation is CASSPNPYDEQYF. Filled out from reference TRBV5-1 and TRBJ2-7, the complete variable domain reads KAGVTQTPRYLIKTRGQQVTLSCSPISGHRSVSWYQQTPGQGLQFLFEYFSETQRNKGNFPGRFSGRQFSNSRSEMNVSTLELGDSALYLCASSPNPYDEQYFGPGTRLTVT.

This clonotype was observed once. A read error may be the cause here, since a much bigger clone is one base away. This CDR3 is missing its conserved last phenylalanine or tryptophan, likely due to a read error. The rearrangement links TRBV20-1 to TRBJ1-5, with 7 bases matching TRBD1. The CDR3 consists of 14 residues. Germline CDR1 and CDR2: DFQATT and SNEGSKA (reference sequence). V was pared by 3 bases and J by 4 bases, with 6 bases of the junction left unmatched. CDR3 sequence (DNA): TGCAGTGCTAGGTCCGGGACAGCTAATCAGCCCCAGCATCTT. This translates into CSARSGTANQPQHL.

The genes are TRBV6-2 or TRBV6-3 and TRBJ2-1; D not resolved. The CDR3 is made up of 12 amino acids. Germline V gene sequence: CDR1 MNHEY, CDR2 SVGEGT. V gave up 8 bases and J gave up 0 bases, with 5 bases separating them. CDR3 bases: TGTGCCAGCCTCGGCTCCTACAATGAGCAGTTCTTC. Residues: CASLGSYNEQFF.

The sample holds many counts of this clonotype. The CDR3 coding sequence is TGTGCCAGTAGCTCCGGTAATGAAAAACTGTTTTTT. As protein: CASSSGNEKLFF. The V call is TRBV12-1, the J call TRBJ1-4. TRBV12-1 is listed as a pseudogene. This CDR3 has 12 residues.

A few counts support this clonotype. The chain couples TRBV12-3 or TRBV12-4 to TRBJ2-3; D is possibly TRBD1 (5 bases). Between the trimmed V and J ends, which lost 5 bases and 2 bases, there was a span of 11 bases. There are 14 residues in the CDR3. CDR3 sequence reads: CASSQDTITDTQYF. CDR3 sequence (DNA): TGTGCCAGCAGTCAGGACACAATCACAGATACGCAGTATTTT.

This clonotype was counted at least ten times. V is TRBV20-1 and J is TRBJ2-5; D is undetermined. This CDR3 comprises 13 residues. V lost 3 bases and J lost 0, with 8 bases in between. Germline assignment: CDR1 DFQATT and CDR2 SNEGSKA (reference sequence). The chain's CDR3 is CSASGSYQETQYF. The CDR3 DNA sequence: TGCAGTGCTAGTGGCAGCTACCAAGAGACCCAGTACTTC.

This clonotype was counted between two and nine times. The CDR3 DNA is TGCAGTGCTAGACCCAAGGACAGGGTGAAGGCCAAAAACATTCAGTACTTC. This gives the protein CSARPKDRVKAKNIQYF. The rearrangement joins TRBV20-1 to TRBJ2-4; 8 positions match TRBD1. V shed 2 bases, J shed 1 base, and the junction held 10 bases outside the gene matches. CDR1 is DFQATT and CDR2 is SNEGSKA in the germline V gene (reference sequence). The CDR3 extends over 17 amino acids.

This clonotype was found many times. The chain uses TRBV6-5 and TRBJ2-7, with D uncertain. The V and J ends lost 4 bases and 1 base respectively, with 11 bases between them. This CDR3 is 14 amino acids long. Looked up from germline, CDR1 is MNHEY and CDR2 is SVGAGI. CDR3 amino acids: CASSSDSLSYEQYF. The CDR3 nucleotides are TGTGCCAGCAGTTCCGACTCCCTGTCCTACGAGCAGTACTTC.

This clonotype has ten or more counts. The rearrangement uses TRBV20-1 and TRBJ2-2; TRBD2 matches at 8 bases. The germline gives CDR1 DFQATT, CDR2 SNEGSKA (reference sequence). The CDR3 sequence is 17 residues long. The junction had 12 bases not matched to a gene; V was cut back by 6 bases and J by 0 bases. DNA of the CDR3: TGCAGTGCGCCTAGTTTCAGCGGGGGAACGAACACCGGGGAGCTGTTTTTT. Its translation is CSAPSFSGGTNTGELFF.

This clonotype was seen a single time. V usage is TRBV12-3 or TRBV12-4 and J usage is TRBJ2-1; possible D gene TRBD2, 6 bases. CDR3 length: 20 amino acids. Deletions cut 2 bases from V and 3 bases from J, with 26 bases between. In DNA form, the CDR3 reads TGTGCCAGCAGTTTATCGAGCCGTGGCATGGGACTCAGCTTCTACAATGAGCAGTTCTTC. This gives the protein CASSLSSRGMGLSFYNEQFF.

This clonotype was seen repeatedly, ten times or more. The CDR3 protein is CSAPGQTEAFF. The CDR3 DNA sequence: TGCAGTGCCCCCGGGCAGACTGAAGCTTTCTTT. This chain uses TRBV20-1 with TRBJ1-1; D call uncertain. This CDR3 is 11 amino acids long. CDR1 DFQATT and CDR2 SNEGSKA come from the germline V gene (reference sequence). V was clipped by 6 bases and J by 5 bases, with 10 bases between them.

This clonotype occurred many times. The chain is built from TRBV4-1 and TRBJ1-3; D not certain. V was trimmed by 7 bases and J by 2 bases, leaving 18 bases between them. This CDR3 comprises 16 residues. CDR1 MGHRA and CDR2 YSYEKL come from the germline V gene. CDR3 coding DNA: TGCGCCAGCACCCTGGGTGGGGAAGGGACTGGAAACACCATATATTTT. The encoded protein is CASTLGGEGTGNTIYF.

This clonotype was seen ten or more times. This chain links TRBV20-1 with TRBJ1-6; D perhaps matches TRBD1 (6 bases). The CDR3 contains 14 residues. Trimming pared 0 bases from V and 10 bases from J, leaving 13 bases between. Germline assignment: CDR1 DFQATT and CDR2 SNEGSKA (reference sequence). CDR3 sequence: CSAREGRGRSPLHF. The CDR3 nucleotides read TGCAGTGCTAGAGAGGGCAGGGGAAGATCACCCCTCCACTTT.